This section outlines one TCR beta chain sequence together with its context. The antigen remains undetermined. This sample was taken from a study of post-analysis software for immune sequencing data. Study-wide context: Recorded subtypes: relapsing-remitting, secondary progressive, progressive-relapsing; some patients unannotated.

CDR3 length: 16 residues. Built from TCR beta cDNA, the libraries had unique molecular identifiers in them. TCRdb reanalysed the PCR reads using MiXCR and keeps one entry per CDR3 protein. The repertoire holds hundreds of thousands of distinct CDR3 sequences, about 44% seen once, with around 1.7% in the top ten. Study-level results: Patients had higher frequencies than controls of roughly 5 TRBV segments, including TRBV5-6, TRBV5-1 and TRBV20-1. By F measure, strong co-clustering occurred among samples prepared in the same batch.

Sequenced input: blood. This receptor was identified in a girl between 5 and 17 years old with multiple sclerosis. The rearrangement links TRBV12-3 or TRBV12-4 to TRBJ2-7; D may match TRBD1 or TRBD2 (6 bases each). The J call is doubtful: the DNA matches TRBJ2-5 better. The CDR3 nucleotides are TGTGCCAGCAGTTCAAGACTAGGGGGGAGCGCGGAGACCCAGTACTTC. Translation: CASSSRLGGSAETQYF.